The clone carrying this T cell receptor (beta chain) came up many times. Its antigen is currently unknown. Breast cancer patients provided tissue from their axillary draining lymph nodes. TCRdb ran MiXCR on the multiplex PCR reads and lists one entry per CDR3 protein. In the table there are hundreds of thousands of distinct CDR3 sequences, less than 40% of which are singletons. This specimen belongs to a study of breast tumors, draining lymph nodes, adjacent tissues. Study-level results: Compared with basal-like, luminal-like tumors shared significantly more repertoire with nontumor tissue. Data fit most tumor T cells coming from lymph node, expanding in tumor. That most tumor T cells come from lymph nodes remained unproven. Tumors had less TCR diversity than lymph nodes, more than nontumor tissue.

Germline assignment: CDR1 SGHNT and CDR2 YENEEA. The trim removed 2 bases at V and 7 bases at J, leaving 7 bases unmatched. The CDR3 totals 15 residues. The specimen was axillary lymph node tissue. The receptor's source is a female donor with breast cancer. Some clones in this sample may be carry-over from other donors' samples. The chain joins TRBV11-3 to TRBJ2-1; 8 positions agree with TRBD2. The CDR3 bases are TGTGCCAGCAGCTTAAACGGGGGGGTTGGGAATGAGCAGTTCTTC. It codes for CASSLNGGVGNEQFF. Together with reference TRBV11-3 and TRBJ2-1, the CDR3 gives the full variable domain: EAGVVQSPRYKIIEKKQPVAFWCNPISGHNTLYWYLQNLGQGPELLIRYENEEAVDDSQLPKDRFSAERLKGVDSTLKIQPAELGDSAVYLCASSLNGGVGNEQFFGPGTRLTVL.